The present TCR beta chain was sequenced within a study of identical twins. General study results and limits: Researchers reported weaker excess twin sharing in beta out-of-frame sequences.

The CDR3 contains 18 residues. Per germline, CDR1 SGHTA and CDR2 FQGNSA. V lost 0 bases, J lost 0 bases, and 4 bases stayed unmatched. A template switching step contributed a universal primer site, while unique molecular identifiers were present in the cDNA. TCRdb recomputed calls from the 5' RACE reads with MiXCR, one row per CDR3 protein. The profile covers 1,800,000 or so distinct CDR3 sequences, with about 32% appearing a single time and roughly 0.3% taken by the ten largest. This clonotype was seen a few times. The antigen is unknown. The chain uses TRBV7-2 and TRBJ2-5, with 13 positions matching TRBD2. Material: cord blood. The receptor was isolated from a newborn girl in good health. Here the CDR3 reads CASSLARLAGGHQETQYF. The CDR3 nucleotides read TGTGCCAGCAGCTTAGCGAGACTAGCGGGGGGTCACCAAGAGACCCAGTACTTC.